This T cell receptor (delta chain) was profiled in a study of gamma-delta chains in newborns, infants, children. Study-wide context: Innate gammadelta T cells reportedly expand polyclonally right after birth, driven by microbial exposure, per the title.

Per germline, CDR1 GEAIGNYY and CDR2 EKD. The CDR3 consists of 18 residues. TCRdb re-identified clones in the reads via CATT. The sample yields several thousand delta-chain clones, 3% seen once. A remark on this clone: The amino acid sequence in TCRdb belongs to a much larger clone and departs from this DNA's translation at residue 16, likely a sequencing read error; the sequence shown is translated from the DNA.

The chain has TRDV2 and TRDJ3, with 11 bases lining up with TRDD3. This TCR came from a child who was a newborn, infant or young child, either healthy, febrile or measles-vaccinated (not recorded which). Specimen: blood. CDR3 DNA sequence: TGTGCCTGTGACGCTGCTGGGGGATACTCCTGGGACACCCGACAGACGTTTTTC. Its translation: CACDAAGGYSWDTRQTFF.